This T cell receptor (beta chain) came from a study of T cells in Graves' hyperthyroidism and ophthalmopathy. CDR1 MNHNS and CDR2 SASEGT come from the germline V gene. Trimming took 6 bases from V and 0 from J, leaving 12 bases between them. The CDR3 contains 15 residues. This clonotype showed up just a few times. Its antigen is still unknown. Each diagnosis drew on symptoms, thyroxine, TRAb, thyroid ultrasound and orbital computed tomography findings. It was approximately 9.4 ml of fresh peripheral blood that supplied the PBMCs. Using RNA transcripts as the source, TCR beta CDR3 regions were amplified. First-round RT-PCR of the TCR CDR3 relied on the HTBI primer set. TCRdb re-called the multiplex PCR reads through MiXCR, storing one row per CDR3 protein. The table includes roughly 520,000 distinct CDR3 sequences, 24% detected once. Findings of the study overall: Onset of ophthalmopathy came a median roughly 6.9 months after the model predicted it.

The chain is built from TRBV6-1 and TRBJ1-5; D ambiguous. The specimen sequenced was blood. This TCR was sampled from a woman aged 25 to 39 with Graves' ophthalmopathy. Here the CDR3 reads CASRRLRDSNQPQHF. The CDR3 DNA reads TGTGCCAGCAGACGACTCCGGGATAGCAATCAGCCCCAGCATTTT.